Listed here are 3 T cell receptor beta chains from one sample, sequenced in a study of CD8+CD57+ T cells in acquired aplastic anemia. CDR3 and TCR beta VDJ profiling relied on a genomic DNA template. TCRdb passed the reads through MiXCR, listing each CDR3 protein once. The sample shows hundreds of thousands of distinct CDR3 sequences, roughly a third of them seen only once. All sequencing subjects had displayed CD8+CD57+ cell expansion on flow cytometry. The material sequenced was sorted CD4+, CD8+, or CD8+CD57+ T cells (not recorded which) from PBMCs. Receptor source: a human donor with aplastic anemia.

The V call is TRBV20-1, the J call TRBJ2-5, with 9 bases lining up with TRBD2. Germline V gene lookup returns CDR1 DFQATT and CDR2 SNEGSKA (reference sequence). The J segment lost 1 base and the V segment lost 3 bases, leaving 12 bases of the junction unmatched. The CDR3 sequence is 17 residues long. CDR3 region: CSARGLLAGGTQETQYF. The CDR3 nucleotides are TGCAGTGCTAGGGGTTTGTTGGCGGGGGGGACCCAAGAGACCCAGTACTTC.

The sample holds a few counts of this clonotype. CDR3 sequence (DNA): TGCAGTGCTAGCGCATGGGGGGCAACTAATGAAAAACTGTTTTTT. It is translated as CSASAWGATNEKLFF. This chain links TRBV20-1 with TRBJ1-4; TRBD1 might be the D (5 bases). The CDR3 runs 15 residues. From germline, CDR1 is DFQATT and CDR2 SNEGSKA (reference sequence). V shed 3 bases and J shed 0 bases, with 11 bases lying between them.

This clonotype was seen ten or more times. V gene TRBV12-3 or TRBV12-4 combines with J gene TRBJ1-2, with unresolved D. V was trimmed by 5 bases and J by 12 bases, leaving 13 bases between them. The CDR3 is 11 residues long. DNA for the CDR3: TGTGCCAGCAGTGACTACGACCTACACACCTTC. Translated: CASSDYDLHTF.